The rows below give T cell receptor beta chains drawn from one sample of a study of early T cells in non-severe SARS-CoV-2 infection. TCRdb ran MiXCR on the 5' RACE reads and lists one entry per CDR3 protein. Altogether approximately 110,000 distinct CDR3 sequences are present, 15% being singletons, with the ten largest covering 21%. The sequencing input was whole blood. The receptors derive from an adult who was a healthcare worker with PCR-confirmed SARS-CoV-2 infection or an uninfected control (not recorded which). Both conserved end residues are part of each CDR3. A D gene is named only where the DNA matches it firmly. Some rows have no size entry. The others give once, few or many, or a class for an expanded clone.

j_call d_call clone_size v_call cdr3_nt cdr3_aa
TRBJ1-5 - many TRBV12-3/TRBV12-4 TGTGCCAGCAGCGAGAGGGGGTATAGCAATCAGCCCCAGCATTTT CASSERGYSNQPQHF
TRBJ2-5 - few TRBV6-2/TRBV6-3 TGTGCCAGCAGGCAGCCCCTCTACTTTGAGACCCAGTACTTC CASRQPLYFETQYF
TRBJ2-3 - few TRBV11-2 TGTGCCAGCAGCCCGCCCCCTAGTGGCGGGGACACAGATACGCAGTATTTT CASSPPPSGGDTDTQYF
TRBJ1-4 - many TRBV9 TGTGCCAGCAGCGTCGGCCAGGGCAATGAAAAACTGTTTTTT CASSVGQGNEKLFF
TRBJ2-1 - many TRBV3-1 TGTGCCAGCACCGGGCCTCAGGGCGGTGAGCAGTTCTTC CASTGPQGGEQFF
TRBJ1-5 TRBD1 many TRBV28 TGTGCCAGCAGTTGGGAAAGGACAGGGAGGCAGCCCCAGCATTTT CASSWERTGRQPQHF
TRBJ2-3 - many TRBV7-9 TGTGCCAGCAGCTTAATGGCGGGCGTCTTCGATACGCAGTATTTT CASSLMAGVFDTQYF
TRBJ2-1 - - TRBV5-1 TGCGCCAGCAGCCAGATGTTCAGGGGAAACAATGAGCAGTTCTTC CASSQMFRGNNEQFF
TRBJ2-5 TRBD1 few TRBV6-1 TGTGCCAGCAAGACAGGGGGCGCGGGGGAGACCCAGTACTTC CASKTGGAGETQYF
TRBJ1-6 TRBD1 many TRBV7-6 TGTGCCAGCAGCCCCGGACAGGGAACTTCACCCCTCCACTTT CASSPGQGTSPLHF
TRBJ2-7 - many TRBV19 TGTGCCAGTAGTATAGGAGCCCGGCGGTACTTC CASSIGARRYF
TRBJ2-1 - - TRBV9 TGTGCCAGCAGCGTAGATGTGTTAGTTGGTGAGCAGTTCTTC CASSVDVLVGEQFF
TRBJ1-4 - - TRBV12-3/TRBV12-4 TGTGCCAGCGGACCCCAGATTGCAACTAATGAAAAACTGTTTTTT CASGPQIATNEKLFF
TRBJ1-5 - once TRBV12-3/TRBV12-4 - CASSFGAGNQPQHF
TRBJ1-2 - few TRBV6-1 TGTGCCAGCCGTCCAGGGCTTAAAGGCTACACCTTC CASRPGLKGYTF
TRBJ2-3 TRBD2 many TRBV11-2 TGTGCCAGCAGCTTGGGGACTAGCGGGGTTGGTACGCAGTATTTT CASSLGTSGVGTQYF